This entry describes one T cell receptor beta chain. This specimen belongs to a study of PD-1 blockade in classical Hodgkin lymphoma. Study context: The nivolumab dose that patients received was 3 mg/kg, given intravenously every 2 weeks.

CDR3 length equals 16 residues. From germline, CDR1 is MGHRA and CDR2 YSYEKL. The V and J ends lost 1 base and 2 bases respectively, with 14 bases between them. No patient escaped relapse after autologous stem cell transplantation, and brentuximab vedotin exposure varied. The data were produced by immunoSEQ multiplex PCR, yet TCRdb's version contains in-frame clones alone and is incomplete. The table has about 53,000 clones, roughly 80% seen once. V usage is TRBV4-1 and J usage is TRBJ2-5; D possibly corresponds to TRBD2 (5 bases). Sequencing used peripheral blood mononuclear cells (PBMCs), obtained at baseline. This receptor was taken from a human donor with classical Hodgkin lymphoma. In DNA, the CDR3 is TGCGCCAGCAGCCAAGGGCAACTAGTTTCTCAAGAGACCCAGTACTTC. Translation: CASSQGQLVSQETQYF.